This note documents a single TCR beta chain sequence. The data are from a study of patients and donors after allogeneic stem cell transplantation. TCRdb re-called the RT-PCR reads through MiXCR, storing one row per CDR3 protein. Among some 960,000 distinct CDR3 sequences listed, roughly 18% were seen once. V lost 4 bases and J 6 bases, leaving 18 bases between the germline ends. The CDR3 is 15 residues long. CDR1 is MNHEY, CDR2 SVGAGI, per germline. This receptor was identified in a human donor who was either an allogeneic HSCT recipient or a stem cell or donor lymphocyte infusion donor (not recorded which). It is not recorded whose cells these are; they may come from a transplant donor. The rearrangement joins TRBV6-5 to TRBJ1-2; maybe TRBD1 (5 bases). Sample: blood, either unsorted or a sorted T cell fraction (not recorded which). CDR3 sequence (DNA): TGTGCCAGCAGTTCCTTTCTGGGAGTAGGGGATGGCTACACCTTC. Residues: CASSSFLGVGDGYTF.